Listed here is a single T cell receptor beta chain. Its antigen is not known. The germline V gene encodes CDR1 SGHDT and CDR2 YYEEEE. There are 14 residues in the CDR3. V was cut by 2 bases and J by 5 bases, with 13 bases left in between. This specimen belongs to a study of memory CD4+ T cells and cytomegalovirus serostatus. Study-level background: Donors were healthy Belgian adults, 10 or so CMV seropositive and roughly 25 seronegative.

Study-wide points: CD4+ memory repertoires contained about two fifths of the 164 reported CMV TCRbeta sequences.

The sort gate was single viable CD3+CD4+CD8-CD45RO+ cells for memory CD4+ T cells. The method was immunoSEQ multiplex PCR; TCRdb's version includes in-frame clones alone and lacks a portion of them. This sample has tens of thousands of clones, with 79% found just once. The V call is TRBV5-6, the J call TRBJ1-1, with D hard to call. The sequence came from an adult in good health and CMV-seropositive. Sequencing was done on a sample of memory CD4+ T cells from blood. This CDR3 reads CASSFYGDGTEAFF. The CDR3 coding sequence is TGTGCCAGCAGCTTTTACGGGGATGGGACTGAAGCTTTCTTT.